Listed below are T cell receptor beta chains from one sample, sequenced in a study of blood T cell repertoires in COVID-19. Only in-frame clones appear in the TCRdb table, and some are missing; sequencing was by immunoSEQ multiplex PCR. The table lists some 59,000 clones, around 82% of them singletons. Sequencing used peripheral blood. These receptors all come from a man of 80 years or more with active or convalescent COVID-19. CDR3s include the opening cysteine and the closing phenylalanine or tryptophan. Fields, in order: CDR3 protein, CDR3 DNA, D gene, V gene, J gene, clone size. A D gene is named only where the DNA matches it firmly. Some rows mark clone size as missing; the rest say once, few, many or name a class of expanded clone.

CDR3 protein: CASSYSGGATNEKLFF
CDR3 DNA: TGTGCCAGCAGTTACTCGGGGGGGGCAACTAATGAAAAACTGTTTTTT
D gene: -
V gene: TRBV6-5
J gene: TRBJ1-4
clone size: -

CDR3 protein: CASSLELWTGGNYGYTF
CDR3 DNA: TGTGCCAGCAGCTTGGAGCTCTGGACAGGGGGCAACTATGGCTACACCTTC
D gene: TRBD1
V gene: TRBV5-5
J gene: TRBJ1-2
clone size: few

CDR3 protein: CASSQESWSGEQYF
CDR3 DNA: TGTGCCAGCAGCCAAGAATCTTGGTCCGGCGAGCAGTACTTC
D gene: -
V gene: TRBV3-1/TRBV3-2
J gene: TRBJ2-7
clone size: -

CDR3 protein: CASRPRTSNNEQFF
CDR3 DNA: TGCGCCAGCAGACCCAGGACTAGCAACAATGAGCAGTTCTTC
D gene: TRBD2
V gene: TRBV10-2
J gene: TRBJ2-1
clone size: few

CDR3 protein: CASSVSGQGWDEQFF
CDR3 DNA: TGTGCCAGTAGTGTATCGGGACAGGGGTGGGATGAGCAGTTCTTC
D gene: TRBD1
V gene: TRBV19
J gene: TRBJ2-1
clone size: -

CDR3 protein: CASSVRVGNSPLHF
CDR3 DNA: TGTGCCAGCAGCGTCAGGGTCGGGAATTCACCCCTCCACTTT
D gene: -
V gene: TRBV9
J gene: TRBJ1-6
clone size: few

CDR3 protein: CASSLAPLPYEQYF
CDR3 DNA: TGTGCCAGCAGTCTAGCGCCCCTTCCCTACGAGCAGTACTTC
D gene: -
V gene: TRBV28
J gene: TRBJ2-7
clone size: -

CDR3 protein: CASSDSRLNTEAFF
CDR3 DNA: TGTGCCAGTTCGGACAGCCGTTTGAACACTGAAGCTTTCTTT
D gene: -
V gene: TRBV19
J gene: TRBJ1-1
clone size: -

CDR3 protein: CASSYSPLAGQETQYF
CDR3 DNA: TGTGCCAGCAGTTACTCTCCCCTAGCGGGGCAAGAGACCCAGTACTTC
D gene: TRBD2
V gene: TRBV6-5
J gene: TRBJ2-5
clone size: -

CDR3 protein: CASSESRQDTDTQYF
CDR3 DNA: TGTGCCAGCAGTGAATCCCGACAGGACACAGATACGCAGTATTTT
D gene: -
V gene: TRBV2
J gene: TRBJ2-3
clone size: -

CDR3 protein: CASSLLGEGQFF
CDR3 DNA: TGTGCCAGCAGTTTGTTGGGGGAGGGCCAGTTCTTC
D gene: TRBD2
V gene: TRBV27
J gene: TRBJ2-1
clone size: -

CDR3 protein: CSVAFQAGGYGEAFF
CDR3 DNA: TGCAGCGTCGCTTTCCAGGCGGGGGGCTATGGTGAAGCTTTCTTT
D gene: -
V gene: TRBV29-1
J gene: TRBJ1-1
clone size: -

CDR3 protein: CASSSRLAGGPTDTQYF
CDR3 DNA: TGTGCCAGCAGCTCCAGACTAGCGGGAGGCCCCACAGATACGCAGTATTTT
D gene: TRBD2
V gene: TRBV5-4
J gene: TRBJ2-3
clone size: medium-sized

CDR3 protein: CASSPRVGDSPTGANVLTF
CDR3 DNA: TGTGCCAGCTCACCCCGGGTAGGGGACAGCCCGACTGGGGCCAACGTCCTGACTTTC
D gene: TRBD1
V gene: TRBV18
J gene: TRBJ2-6
clone size: once

CDR3 protein: CASSPGQEYTRDF
CDR3 DNA: TGTGCCAGCAGCCCGGGACAGGAGTACACTAGGGACTTC
D gene: TRBD1
V gene: TRBV7-9
J gene: TRBJ1-2
clone size: -

CDR3 protein: CASSQVWAGTNEKLFF
CDR3 DNA: TGCGCCAGCAGCCAAGTCTGGGCGGGCACTAATGAAAAACTGTTTTTT
D gene: -
V gene: TRBV4-1
J gene: TRBJ1-4
clone size: -

CDR3 protein: CASSQDISSGTYEQYF
CDR3 DNA: TGCGCCAGCAGCCAAGATATTTCTAGCGGGACCTACGAGCAGTACTTC
D gene: TRBD2
V gene: TRBV4-1
J gene: TRBJ2-7
clone size: once

CDR3 protein: CATSDSVTNYEQYF
CDR3 DNA: TGTGCCACCAGTGACTCCGTAACAAACTACGAGCAGTACTTC
D gene: -
V gene: TRBV24-1
J gene: TRBJ2-7
clone size: -

CDR3 protein: CASSGREGNYYEQYF
CDR3 DNA: TGTGCCAGCAGCGGGAGGGAAGGGAATTACTACGAGCAGTACTTC
D gene: TRBD2
V gene: TRBV5-4
J gene: TRBJ2-7
clone size: -

CDR3 protein: CASSYGLGAGELFF
CDR3 DNA: TGTGCCAGCAGTTACGGACTCGGAGCCGGGGAGCTGTTTTTT
D gene: -
V gene: TRBV6-5
J gene: TRBJ2-2
clone size: -

CDR3 protein: CASSRTSGSTYEQYF
CDR3 DNA: TGTGCCAGCAGCCGGACTAGCGGGAGTACCTACGAGCAGTACTTC
D gene: TRBD2
V gene: TRBV5-6
J gene: TRBJ2-7
clone size: -

CDR3 protein: CASSTETGWNYGYTF
CDR3 DNA: TGTGCCAGCAGCACAGAGACAGGGTGGAACTATGGCTACACCTTC
D gene: TRBD1
V gene: TRBV5-5
J gene: TRBJ1-2
clone size: -

CDR3 protein: CASSIRTGLDTDTQYF
CDR3 DNA: TGTGCCAGTAGTATACGGACAGGACTGGATACAGATACGCAGTATTTT
D gene: TRBD1
V gene: TRBV19
J gene: TRBJ2-3
clone size: -

CDR3 protein: CASSLATTWVPYEQYF
CDR3 DNA: TGCGCCAGCAGCTTGGCTACTACATGGGTCCCCTACGAGCAGTACTTC
D gene: -
V gene: TRBV5-1
J gene: TRBJ2-7
clone size: -

CDR3 protein: CATSRDGSLRGPQHF
CDR3 DNA: TGTGCCACCAGCAGAGATGGGAGCCTCCGAGGACCCCAGCATTTT
D gene: -
V gene: TRBV15
J gene: TRBJ1-5
clone size: -

CDR3 protein: CASSLGPGGTDTQYF
CDR3 DNA: TGTGCCAGCAGCTTAGGGCCAGGGGGCACAGATACGCAGTATTTT
D gene: -
V gene: TRBV7-9
J gene: TRBJ2-3
clone size: -

CDR3 protein: CASSLDLGGGEQYF
CDR3 DNA: TGTGCCAGCAGCTTGGACCTGGGTGGAGGGGAGCAGTACTTC
D gene: -
V gene: TRBV5-4
J gene: TRBJ2-7
clone size: -

CDR3 protein: CASSYSGLAGDLDF
CDR3 DNA: TGTGCCAGCAGTTACTCAGGGTTAGCGGGAGATTTGGACTTC
D gene: TRBD2
V gene: TRBV6-5
J gene: TRBJ2-4
clone size: few

CDR3 protein: CASSPSSGGPNEQFF
CDR3 DNA: TGTGCCAGCTCACCGTCCTCGGGGGGCCCCAATGAGCAGTTCTTC
D gene: -
V gene: TRBV18
J gene: TRBJ2-1
clone size: -

CDR3 protein: CAIGTPPSRELFF
CDR3 DNA: TGTGCCATCGGGACTCCACCGAGCCGGGAGCTGTTTTTT
D gene: -
V gene: TRBV10-3
J gene: TRBJ2-2
clone size: once

CDR3 protein: CASSGLINTGELFF
CDR3 DNA: TGTGCCAGCTCAGGACTAATCAACACCGGGGAGCTGTTTTTT
D gene: -
V gene: TRBV5-4
J gene: TRBJ2-2
clone size: -

CDR3 protein: CASQRGLLGETQYF
CDR3 DNA: TGTGCCAGCCAACGGGGTCTACTTGGCGAGACCCAGTACTTC
D gene: -
V gene: TRBV6-6
J gene: TRBJ2-5
clone size: once

CDR3 protein: CSLWGSGETQYF
CDR3 DNA: TGCAGCCTCTGGGGTTCAGGGGAGACCCAGTACTTC
D gene: -
V gene: TRBV29-1
J gene: TRBJ2-5
clone size: -

CDR3 protein: CASAGTGAFGELFF
CDR3 DNA: TGTGCCAGCGCCGGGACAGGGGCGTTCGGGGAGCTGTTTTTT
D gene: TRBD1
V gene: TRBV6-5
J gene: TRBJ2-2
clone size: -

CDR3 protein: CASDGGVNTEAFF
CDR3 DNA: TGTGCCAGCGACGGAGGGGTGAACACTGAAGCTTTCTTT
D gene: -
V gene: TRBV3-1/TRBV3-2
J gene: TRBJ1-1
clone size: few

CDR3 protein: CAISSGQGGGNTEAFF
CDR3 DNA: TGTGCCATCAGTTCCGGACAGGGGGGTGGAAACACTGAAGCTTTCTTT
D gene: TRBD1
V gene: TRBV10-3
J gene: TRBJ1-1
clone size: -

CDR3 protein: CASSPTTGTIGEQYF
CDR3 DNA: TGTGCCAGCAGCCCGACTACCGGGACTATTGGCGAGCAGTACTTC
D gene: TRBD2
V gene: TRBV9
J gene: TRBJ2-7
clone size: -

CDR3 protein: CASNKLAGNTDTQYF
CDR3 DNA: TGTGCCAGCAATAAACTAGCGGGGAACACAGATACGCAGTATTTT
D gene: TRBD2
V gene: TRBV2
J gene: TRBJ2-3
clone size: -

CDR3 protein: CASLYNEQFF
CDR3 DNA: TGTGCCAGCCTTTACAATGAGCAGTTCTTC
D gene: -
V gene: TRBV2
J gene: TRBJ2-1
clone size: -

CDR3 protein: CASSTRTGELFF
CDR3 DNA: TGTGCCAGCAGCACCCGGACAGGGGAGCTGTTTTTT
D gene: -
V gene: TRBV7-9
J gene: TRBJ2-2
clone size: few

CDR3 protein: CASSPAVSIFYF
CDR3 DNA: TGTGCCAGCAGCCCTGCGGTTTCAATTTTTTATTTT
D gene: -
V gene: TRBV5-4
J gene: TRBJ2-3
clone size: once

CDR3 protein: CRPEAGNGYTF
CDR3 DNA: TGCAGGCCCGAGGCCGGAAATGGCTACACCTTC
D gene: -
V gene: TRBV20-1
J gene: TRBJ1-2
clone size: -

CDR3 protein: CASSLTAGGPVSGELFF
CDR3 DNA: TGTGCCAGCAGCTTAACTGCGGGAGGGCCAGTTTCCGGGGAGCTGTTTTTT
D gene: TRBD2
V gene: TRBV7-3
J gene: TRBJ2-2
clone size: -

CDR3 protein: CASRTGLAGTYEQYF
CDR3 DNA: TGTGCCAGCAGGACCGGGCTAGCGGGAACCTACGAGCAGTACTTC
D gene: TRBD2
V gene: TRBV6-5
J gene: TRBJ2-7
clone size: -

CDR3 protein: CASSLQGFEQYF
CDR3 DNA: TGTGCCAGCAGTTTACAGGGATTTGAGCAGTACTTC
D gene: -
V gene: TRBV28
J gene: TRBJ2-7
clone size: -

CDR3 protein: CASSEQGQGGTEAFF
CDR3 DNA: TGTGCCAGCAGTGAACAAGGACAGGGTGGTACTGAAGCTTTCTTT
D gene: TRBD1
V gene: TRBV2
J gene: TRBJ1-1
clone size: -

CDR3 protein: CASSQGLYSSYEQYF
CDR3 DNA: TGTGCCAGCAGCCAGGGACTATATAGCTCCTACGAGCAGTACTTC
D gene: TRBD2
V gene: TRBV3-1/TRBV3-2
J gene: TRBJ2-7
clone size: -

CDR3 protein: CASSDMAGAYNEQFF
CDR3 DNA: TGTGCCAGCAGTGACATGGCGGGGGCCTACAATGAGCAGTTCTTC
D gene: TRBD2
V gene: TRBV6-4
J gene: TRBJ2-1
clone size: -

CDR3 protein: CASSQAASREQFF
CDR3 DNA: TGCGCCAGCAGCCAAGCCGCTAGCAGGGAGCAGTTCTTC
D gene: -
V gene: TRBV4-1
J gene: TRBJ2-1
clone size: -

CDR3 protein: CASSLSRDRVSNEQFF
CDR3 DNA: TGTGCCAGCAGCCTATCCCGGGACAGGGTATCCAATGAGCAGTTCTTC
D gene: TRBD1
V gene: TRBV3-1/TRBV3-2
J gene: TRBJ2-1
clone size: once